This TCR beta chain stems from a study of T cells in narcolepsy. As for the study in general: Patients with NT1 or NT2 and healthy control donors were enrolled.

Concerning this clone itself: Antigen unknown.

This table comes from immunoSEQ multiplex PCR, and its TCRdb copy is limited to in-frame clones, with some not included. The sample shows about 34,000 clones, 82% of them seen only once. Study outcomes and limitations: Comparing one patient's CSF and blood CD4+ clonotypes highlighted HCRT- and TRIB2-specific autoreactive clonotypes. Some memory CD4+ repertoires had no autoreactive clone sequences. Healthy controls reportedly lacked the autoreactive clonotypes serially found in patients' blood.

This CDR3 has 13 amino acids. Germline assignment: CDR1 WSHSY and CDR2 SAAADI. V was cut by 2 bases and J by 7 bases, with 9 bases left in between. Specimen: CD45RA- memory CD4+ T cells from PBMCs. This chain uses TRBV10-2 with TRBJ1-5; D might be TRBD1 (5 bases). The sequence derives from a human donor with narcolepsy. CDR3 sequence: CASSEGARQPQHF. In DNA form, the CDR3 reads TGCGCCAGCAGTGAGGGGGCCCGACAGCCCCAGCATTTT.